The 29 T cell receptor beta chains below all came from one sample that was sequenced in a study of tumor-infiltrating lymphocytes in primary liver carcinoma. Using a constant-region primer together with ProtoScript II reverse transcriptase, TCR beta cDNA was made from roughly 520 ng of total RNA. ARM-PCR, slightly modified, supplied the TCR beta libraries through three nested multiplex PCR rounds. With TRBV1-TRBV30 forward primers and a C-beta reverse primer, the first two PCR rounds were run for around 10 cycles each. TCRdb analysed the multiplex PCR reads with MiXCR anew, one entry per CDR3 protein. The table lists about 96,000 distinct CDR3 sequences, around 70% of them singletons, with 27% in the top ten. Extraction of RNA together with DNA used roughly 19-31 mg of unsorted bulk tissue. Sequences were obtained from tumor-adjacent normal liver tissue. Source of these receptors: a man in his forties with primary liver carcinoma and hepatitis B virus infection.

The sample holds many counts of this clonotype. The rearrangement joins TRBV12-3 or TRBV12-4 to TRBJ1-5; TRBD1 might be the D (5 bases). This CDR3 is built from 15 residues. The V gene lost 2 bases and the J gene lost 0 bases, with 8 bases spanning the gap. CDR3 bases: TGTGCCAGCAGTTTATGGGACGGTAGCAATCAGCCCCAGCATTTT. Translation gives CASSLWDGSNQPQHF.

This clonotype was counted at least ten times. The chain is built from TRBV29-1 and TRBJ1-2; D ambiguous. V shed 4 bases and J shed 8 bases, with 11 bases lying between them. The CDR3 contains 11 residues. Germline V gene lookup returns CDR1 SQVTM and CDR2 ANQGSEA. The CDR3 nucleotides are TGCAGCGTTGCGATAGGAGGCGGCTACACCTTC. Protein product: CSVAIGGGYTF.

As regards this clonotype: This is likely a read error, given that the CDR3 carries no conserved phenylalanine or tryptophan at its end. The chain has TRBV25-1 and TRBJ2-1, with a tentative D call TRBD1 (5 bases). This CDR3 contains 14 residues. With 5 bases removed from V and 8 bases from J, the gap between germline ends came to 16 bases. The germline CDR1 and CDR2 sequences are MGHDK and SYGVNS. The CDR3 nucleotides read TGTGCCAGCAGTAAGGGGTTTGAGGCGCATGAGCAGTTCCTC. Its translation: CASSKGFEAHEQFL.

Concerning this clonotype: A clone one base away is much larger, so this may be a read error. The chain uses TRBV10-3 and TRBJ2-5, with 8 bases matching TRBD2. Looked up from germline, CDR1 is ENHRY and CDR2 is SYGVKD. The CDR3 contains 14 residues. V trimming: 10 bases; J trimming: 5 bases; junction bases outside the gene matches: 12. This chain's CDR3 is CATATSGPRETQYF. The DNA of the CDR3 is TGTGCCACCGCTACTAGCGGACCAAGGGAGACCCAGTACTTC.

This chain connects TRBV11-1 to TRBJ2-1; TRBD2 agrees at 9 bases. Germline V gives CDR1 SGHAT, CDR2 FQDESV (reference sequence). The J segment lost 2 bases and the V segment lost 6 bases, leaving 5 bases of the junction unmatched. The CDR3 consists of 15 residues. CDR3 DNA sequence: TGTGCCAGCAGTCCTTGCGGGAGGGCCTACAATGAGCAGTTCTTC. Its protein is CASSPCGRAYNEQFF.

Notes on this clonotype: Mismatch with germline at one junction end may stem from a read error. The rearrangement links TRBV6-6 to TRBJ2-7; 7 nucleotides align to TRBD2. Germline V gene data show CDR1 as MNHNY and CDR2 as SVGAGI (reference sequence). The CDR3 is 17 residues long. The CDR3 sequence: CVSSYRREVLLIYEQYF. CDR3 DNA: TGTGTCAGCAGTTACCGACGGGAGGTCTTATTAATCTACGAGCAGTACTTT.

Details on this clonotype: One end of the junction fails to match germline, which may point to a read error. V and J are TRBV4-2 and TRBJ2-2; D possibly corresponds to TRBD1 (6 bases). The CDR3 contains 17 residues. The germline CDR1 and CDR2 sequences are LGHNA and YNFKEQ. In DNA form, the CDR3 reads TGTGCCAGCAGTCAAGATAGGACAGTGTGGGACACCGGGGAGCTGTTTTTT. Translation gives CASSQDRTVWDTGELFF.

A few counts support this clonotype. This CDR3 fails to terminate in the conserved phenylalanine or tryptophan, so it likely reflects a read error. The V and J genes are TRBV29-1 and TRBJ1-1, with 8 bases fitting TRBD1. The junction had 8 bases not matched to a gene; V was cut back by 7 bases and J by 4 bases. This CDR3 has 13 residues. Germline V CDR1 and CDR2: SQVTM, ANQGSEA. CDR3 loop: CSAQDREATEAFL. CDR3 sequence (DNA): TGCAGCGCTCAGGACAGGGAAGCCACTGAAGCTTTCCTT.

Of note for this clonotype: One junction end does not reproduce the germline sequence, and a read error may be involved. CDR3 coding DNA: TGTGCCAGCAGCATCGGACAGGGGGTTGAAAAGCTGTTTTTT. Protein sequence: CASSIGQGVEKLFF. The chain joins TRBV11-2 to TRBJ1-4, with 10 bases matching TRBD1. From germline, CDR1 is SGHAT and CDR2 FQNNGV. The CDR3 has 14 residues.

This clonotype was found many times. This chain's CDR3 is CAISPDRGPGAFF. Written as DNA, the CDR3 is TGTGCCATCAGTCCAGACAGGGGGCCGGGAGCTTTCTTT. V and J are TRBV10-3 and TRBJ1-1, with 10 nucleotides matching TRBD1. The V segment lost 5 bases and the J segment 10 bases; nucleotides outside the gene matches: 7. The CDR3 spans 13 residues. Germline V CDR1 and CDR2: ENHRY, SYGVKD.

A remark on this clonotype: One end of the junction varies from germline; a read error may be responsible. In DNA form, the CDR3 reads TGCCGCGTTGGGGGGAGTCAAGAGACCCAGTACTTC. Its protein product is CRVGGSQETQYF. This rearrangement joins TRBV29-1 to TRBJ2-5, with D tentatively TRBD2 (6 bases). Per germline, CDR1 SQVTM and CDR2 ANQGSEA. This CDR3 comprises 12 residues.

Comment on this clonotype: The germline gene is not matched at one end of the junction; a read error may be the cause. V is TRBV5-6 and J is TRBJ1-6, with a possible D match to TRBD1 (6 bases). CDR1 and CDR2 from the germline V gene are SGHDT and YYEEEE. The CDR3 extends over 14 amino acids. The CDR3 loop is CGSSFTGRYSPSHF. CDR3 DNA: TGTGGCAGCAGCTTTACAGGGCGGTATTCACCCTCCCACTTT. Supplemented by reference TRBV5-6 and TRBJ1-6, the full variable domain reads DAGVTQSPTHLIKTRGQQVTLRCSPKSGHDTVSWYQQALGQGPQFIFQYYEEEERQRGNFPDRFSGHQFPNYSSELNVNALLLGDSALYLCGSSFTGRYSPSHFGNGTRLTVT.

This clonotype was found many times. This chain connects TRBV2 to TRBJ1-5; D possibly corresponds to TRBD1 (6 bases). The CDR3 sequence is 14 residues long. Germline values: CDR1 SNHLY, CDR2 FYNNEI. Trimming pared 7 bases from V and 0 bases from J, leaving 10 bases between. CDR3 protein: CASTGVYSNQPQHF. The CDR3 DNA reads as TGTGCCAGCACAGGGGTTTATAGCAATCAGCCCCAGCATTTT.

Comments on this clonotype: This clone may be a read error of a much larger clone one base away. The chain employs TRBV7-9 and TRBJ1-4, with 7 bases matching TRBD1. From germline, CDR1 is SEHNR and CDR2 FQNEAQ (reference sequence). CDR3 length: 14 amino acids. The CDR3 loop is CARNNRGTNEKRFF. The CDR3 DNA follows: TGTGCCAGGAATAACAGGGGAACCAATGAAAAACGGTTTTTT.

This clonotype showed up many times. The chain carries TRBV29-1 and TRBJ1-1; 9 bases are shared with TRBD1. Germline CDR1 SQVTM, CDR2 ANQGSEA. Trimming cost V 7 bases and J 5 bases; bases outside gene matches: 11. The CDR3 is 14 residues long. CDR3 sequence: CSGGGGQGGTEAFF. In DNA, the CDR3 is TGCAGCGGTGGGGGGGGACAGGGTGGAACTGAAGCTTTCTTT.

Concerning this clonotype: A read error may account for a junction end that differs from germline. This chain uses TRBV11-2 with TRBJ2-7; D is undetermined. Germline V gene data show CDR1 as SGHAT and CDR2 as FQNNGV. The length of the CDR3 is 13 residues. CDR3 region: CARSLVLTGEQYF. The DNA for the CDR3 is TGTGCCAGAAGCTTAGTTCTGACTGGGGAGCAGTACTTC.

This clonotype was found many times. V usage is TRBV29-1 and J usage is TRBJ1-1; 7 nucleotides line up with TRBD1. Trimming took 7 bases from V and 5 from J; bases not matched to a gene: 10. The CDR3 is 13 amino acids. Germline-derived CDR1 and CDR2 are SQVTM and ANQGSEA. The CDR3 coding sequence is TGCAGCGGACAGGGTAGGGTGGAAACTGAAGCTTTCTTT. This sequence encodes CSGQGRVETEAFF. The variable domain in full, completed from reference TRBV29-1 and TRBJ1-1, reads SAVISQKPSRDICQRGTSLTIQCQVDSQVTMMFWYRQQPGQSLTLIATANQGSEATYESGFVIDKFPISRPNLTFSTLTVSNMSPEDSSIYLCSGQGRVETEAFFGQGTRLTVV.

Notes on this clonotype: One junction end does not reproduce the germline sequence, and a read error may be involved. This chain connects TRBV11-2 to TRBJ2-5, with D maybe TRBD1 (6 bases). Germline loops: CDR1 SGHAT, CDR2 FQNNGV. The CDR3 is 15 residues long. The CDR3 region is CVSCDLTGAGETQYF. The CDR3 DNA is TGTGTCAGCTGCGACCTGACAGGTGCGGGAGAGACCCAGTACTTC.

This clonotype was found many times. The rearrangement links TRBV29-1 to TRBJ2-3; 9 bases are a match to TRBD2. CDR1 and CDR2 from the germline V gene are SQVTM and ANQGSEA. This CDR3 is built from 15 residues. The ends lost 4 bases at V and 6 bases at J; junction bases unmatched: 11. The CDR3 nucleotides read TGCAGCGTTGGCGGGGGGGGGGTCACTTTGGATACGCAGTATTTT. This gives the protein CSVGGGGVTLDTQYF.

With respect to this clonotype: A much larger clonotype is one base distant, so this may be a read error. The rearrangement joins TRBV10-2 to TRBJ2-3; TRBD2 aligns across 14 bases. The germline CDR1 and CDR2 sequences are WSHSY and SAAADI. CDR3 length: 14 residues. The DNA for the CDR3 is TGCACCAGCAGACTAGCGGGAGGGACAGATACGCAGTATTTT. Its translation is CTSRLAGGTDTQYF.

About this clonotype itself: This clone may be a read error of a much larger clone one base away. This sequence joins TRBV5-6 and TRBJ2-5; no clear D. The CDR3 length is 12 residues. CDR1 and CDR2 from the germline V gene are SGHDT and YYEEEE. The CDR3 here is CASSLPQEAQYF. CDR3 DNA: TGTGCCAGCAGCTTGCCCCAAGAGGCCCAGTACTTC.

For this clonotype: This may stem from a read error, because a much larger clone lies one nucleotide away. The rearrangement joins TRBV5-6 to TRBJ2-7; perhaps D is TRBD1 or TRBD2 (5 bases each). Germline CDR1 is SGHDT and CDR2 is YYEEEE. The CDR3 spans 18 residues. The CDR3 coding sequence is TGTGCCAACAGCTTAGCTACCGGGACGGCAATATTTACCTACGAGCAGTACTTC. Translating it yields CANSLATGTAIFTYEQYF.

As concerns this clonotype: Given a much more abundant clone one base away, this may be a read error. The chain recombines TRBV29-1 with TRBJ2-7, with D possibly being TRBD1 (5 bases). Germline CDR1 reads SQVTM; CDR2 reads ANQGSEA. The CDR3 spans 12 residues. V dropped 5 bases and J dropped 6 bases, with 14 bases sitting between them. The CDR3 coding sequence is TGCAGCGTTAATAGGGGCACCTGCGAGCAGTACTTC. It yields the protein CSVNRGTCEQYF.

The table lists this clonotype with a count of one. One junction end disagrees with the germline gene, perhaps due to a read error. The chain links TRBV11-2 to TRBJ1-5; D unresolved. Per the germline V gene, CDR1 is SGHAT and CDR2 is FQNNGV. The CDR3 runs to 15 residues. CDR3 nucleotides: TGTGCCAGCACCTTAGTAGCGGGGAGCAATCAGTCCCAGCATTTT. It codes for CASTLVAGSNQSQHF.

As regards this clonotype: Mismatch with germline at one junction end may stem from a read error. The chain recombines TRBV11-2 with TRBJ2-1, with 7 bases matching TRBD2. Germline V gene sequence: CDR1 SGHAT, CDR2 FQNNGV. This CDR3 comprises 18 residues. CDR3 residues: CASRQTGGTAGNDNEQFF. CDR3 nucleotide sequence: TGTGCCAGCAGACAGACCGGGGGGACTGCGGGAAACGACAATGAACAGTTCTTC. Based on the CDR3 plus reference TRBV11-2 and TRBJ2-1, the full variable domain is EAGVAQSPRYKIIEKRQSVAFWCNPISGHATLYWYQQILGQGPKLLIQFQNNGVVDDSQLPKDRFSAERLKGVDSTLKIQPAKLEDSAVYLCASRQTGGTAGNDNEQFFGPGTRLTVL.

Regarding this clonotype: This may be a read error, as it is one base from a much larger clone. The chain links TRBV6-2 or TRBV6-3 to TRBJ2-5; 7 bases fit TRBD2. The length of the CDR3 is 15 residues. Germline CDR1 MNHEY, CDR2 SVGEGT. The CDR3 coding sequence is TGTGCCAGCAGTTATTCCGGGACTAACCAAGAGACCCAGTGCTTC. This sequence encodes CASSYSGTNQETQCF.

This rearrangement joins TRBV4-1 to TRBJ2-1; the D gene is possibly TRBD2 (6 bases). Germline V gene sequence: CDR1 MGHRA, CDR2 YSYEKL. The CDR3 has 14 amino acids. V was pared by 9 bases and J by 8 bases, with 20 bases between. In nucleotides, the CDR3 is TGCGCCAGAAGCTCGTGGGAGGATTCGGATGAGCAGTTCTTC. Its protein is CARSSWEDSDEQFF.

This clonotype was observed at least ten times. This sequence joins TRBV5-4 and TRBJ2-2; D tentatively reads TRBD1 or TRBD2 (6 bases each). The germline gives CDR1 SGHNT, CDR2 YYREEE (reference sequence). Trimming cost V 4 bases and J 5 bases, with 9 bases left between them. This CDR3 has 13 amino acids. The CDR3 DNA follows: TGTGCCAGCAGCCAAGGGGGGACCGGGGAGCTGTTTTTT. Protein: CASSQGGTGELFF.

Concerning this clonotype: The junction differs from germline at one of its ends, possibly a read error. J is TRBJ2-7 and V is TRBV4-1, with D unresolved. Germline CDR1 is MGHRA and CDR2 is YSYEKL. The CDR3 runs 13 residues. The CDR3 nucleotides are TGTGCCAGCAGCCAAGATCGCGGATACGGGCAGTACTTC. Translating it yields CASSQDRGYGQYF.